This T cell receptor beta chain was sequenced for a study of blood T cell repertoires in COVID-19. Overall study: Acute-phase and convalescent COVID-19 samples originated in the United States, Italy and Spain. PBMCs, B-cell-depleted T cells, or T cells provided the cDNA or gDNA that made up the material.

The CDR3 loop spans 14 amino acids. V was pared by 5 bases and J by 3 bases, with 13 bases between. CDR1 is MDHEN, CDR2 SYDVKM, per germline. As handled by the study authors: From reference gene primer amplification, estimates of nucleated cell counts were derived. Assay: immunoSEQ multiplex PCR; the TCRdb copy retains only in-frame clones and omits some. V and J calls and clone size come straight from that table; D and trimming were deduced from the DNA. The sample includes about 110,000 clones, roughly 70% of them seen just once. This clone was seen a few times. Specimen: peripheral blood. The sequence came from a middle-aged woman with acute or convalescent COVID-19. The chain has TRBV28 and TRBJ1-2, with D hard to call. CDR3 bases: TGTGCCAGCAGTCCGGGGTCAGAAGACTATGGCTACACCTTC. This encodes CASSPGSEDYGYTF.